Presented here are 18 T cell receptor beta chains from one specimen sequenced in a study of identifying expanded T cells in peripheral blood (dated by TCRdb to between 2018 and 2020). Library preparation employed the immunoSEQ multiplex PCR assay. Sourced from immuneACCESS, this table was stored by TCRdb with only in-frame sequences that have V and J called. A share of the clones is absent; for the studies checked, an unresolved V gene accounts for under half, and the remainder has no known explanation. For this sample there are 85,000 to 100,000 clones; about nine tenths appear just once. Around 4.1% of the sample is taken by the ten largest. The specimen sequenced was blood. Every receptor here comes from a person aged 18 to 70 in good health.

The V and J genes are TRBV7-9 and TRBJ1-3; 7 positions agree with TRBD1. The CDR3 sequence is 19 residues long. Germline V gene data show CDR1 as SEHNR and CDR2 as FQNEAQ (reference sequence). Trimming removed 4 bases from V and 2 bases from J; junction bases left unmatched: 17. This CDR3 reads CASSSPISETGWTGNTIYF. CDR3 in DNA: TGTGCCAGCAGCTCCCCTATTTCAGAGACAGGGTGGACTGGAAACACCATATATTTT.

The chain employs TRBV2 and TRBJ1-1, with 7 bases that match TRBD1. J lost 3 bases, V lost 6 bases, and 16 bases had no gene match. Germline V lookup: CDR1 SNHLY, CDR2 FYNNEI. CDR3 length: 17 residues. The CDR3 is CASRGGDSVFMDTEAFF. DNA of the CDR3: TGTGCCAGCAGAGGAGGGGACAGCGTTTTTATGGACACTGAAGCTTTCTTT.

V usage is TRBV21-1 and J usage is TRBJ2-5; the table calls TRBD1, which could not be checked here. TRBV21-1 is marked as a pseudogene. The CDR3 spans 14 residues. The CDR3: CASSNPGQEETQYF. Here the CDR3 DNA reads TGTGCCAGCAGCAACCCCGGACAAGAAGAGACCCAGTACTTC.

The chain combines TRBV6-5 with TRBJ2-5; D is tentatively TRBD1 or TRBD2 (5 bases each). From germline, CDR1 is MNHEY and CDR2 SVGAGI. Trimming removed 6 bases from V and 4 bases from J, with 12 bases in between. The CDR3 loop spans 13 amino acids. CDR3 coding DNA: TGTGCCAGCAGCGCCCCAGGGAGAGAGACCCAGTACTTC. This codes for CASSAPGRETQYF.

The chain combines TRBV6-1 with TRBJ2-1; D is undetermined. The CDR3 has 12 residues. The germline V gene has CDR1 MNHNS and CDR2 SASEGT. V shed 1 base and J shed 9 bases, with 7 bases lying between them. The CDR3 nucleotides read TGTGCCAGCAGTGAAGGGTGGGGTGAGCAGTTCTTC. It translates to CASSEGWGEQFF.

V and J are TRBV18 and TRBJ2-7; D is perhaps TRBD1 (5 bases). This CDR3 spans 13 amino acids. Germline-derived CDR1 and CDR2 are KGHSH and LQKENI. The V gene lost 4 bases and the J gene lost 7 bases, with 14 bases spanning the gap. The CDR3: CASSLMTETEQYF. CDR3 nucleotides: TGTGCCAGCTCACTTATGACAGAAACGGAGCAGTACTTC.

V usage is TRBV6-5 and J usage is TRBJ1-1; 7 positions agree with TRBD1. Per germline, CDR1 MNHEY and CDR2 SVGAGI. The CDR3 length is 15 residues. The junction had 7 bases not matched to a gene; V was cut back by 2 bases and J by 4 bases. CDR3 in DNA: TGTGCCAGCAGTTACATAGCAAGGGGGCTCACTGAAGCTTTCTTT. It codes for CASSYIARGLTEAFF.

The chain couples TRBV11-2 to TRBJ2-7; possible D gene TRBD1, 6 bases. CDR3 length: 13 amino acids. Trimming cost V 5 bases and J 2 bases, with 10 bases left between them. Germline V gene sequence: CDR1 SGHAT, CDR2 FQNNGV. The CDR3 reads CASSPRQAYEQYF. The CDR3 DNA is TGTGCCAGCAGCCCCAGACAGGCCTACGAGCAGTACTTC.

V gene TRBV5-4 combines with J gene TRBJ2-3, with D maybe TRBD1 (6 bases). The CDR3 is 16 amino acids. Germline assignment: CDR1 SGHNT and CDR2 YYREEE (reference sequence). Trimming removed 0 bases from V and 3 bases from J, with 14 bases in between. The CDR3 loop is CASSLGAGDITDTQYF. For the CDR3, the DNA is TGTGCCAGCAGCTTGGGGGCAGGGGATATAACAGATACGCAGTATTTT.

Here the CDR3 reads CASSFPAIQETQYF. Here the CDR3 DNA reads TGTGCCAGCAGCTTCCCTGCCATCCAAGAGACCCAGTACTTC. The genes are TRBV11-2 and TRBJ2-5; D uncertain. Trimming removed 3 bases at V and 1 base at J, with 9 bases between. CDR1 is SGHAT, CDR2 FQNNGV, per germline. This CDR3 is built from 14 residues.

The genes are TRBV11-3 and TRBJ2-5, with 9 bases that match TRBD1. Unmatched junction bases numbered 6, after V lost 4 bases and J lost 3 bases. Germline values: CDR1 SGHNT, CDR2 YENEEA. The length of the CDR3 is 15 residues. The CDR3 DNA reads as TGTGCCAGCAGCTCCAACCGGGACAGGGAAGAGACCCAGTACTTC. Its protein product is CASSSNRDREETQYF.

The chain employs TRBV5-1 and TRBJ1-5, with D possibly TRBD1 on 6 matching bases. CDR1 and CDR2 from the germline V gene are SGHRS and YFSETQ. V lost 0 bases and J 8 bases, leaving 12 bases between the germline ends. The CDR3 covers 14 residues. CDR3 coding DNA: TGCGCCAGCAGCTTGGAATGGGGGGGCGAGCCCCAGCATTTT. Its protein product is CASSLEWGGEPQHF.

Turning to this clone: Distinct nucleotide sequences in the sample also encode this CDR3. This chain connects TRBV30 to TRBJ1-1, with D possibly being TRBD1 (5 bases). V was pared by 0 bases and J by 3 bases, with 8 bases between. This CDR3 contains 13 residues. Germline V CDR1 and CDR2: GTSNPN, SVGIG (reference sequence). The CDR3 is CAWSVRRDTEAFF. CDR3 coding DNA: TGTGCCTGGAGTGTACGCAGGGACACTGAAGCTTTCTTT.

The V and J genes are TRBV2 and TRBJ1-4; D ambiguous. The V and J ends lost 6 bases and 13 bases respectively, with 15 bases between them. CDR3 size: 12 residues. Germline V gives CDR1 SNHLY, CDR2 FYNNEI. The CDR3 sequence is CASRVGGRVLFF. The CDR3 coding sequence is TGTGCCAGCAGAGTGGGCGGCCGGGTACTGTTTTTT.

The chain has TRBV5-1 and TRBJ2-7; D tentatively fits TRBD1 or TRBD2 (6 bases each). CDR1 and CDR2 (germline): SGHRS, YFSETQ. The V and J ends lost 0 bases and 0 bases respectively, with 13 bases between them. The CDR3 spans 16 residues. CDR3 residues: CASSLGGGLNSYEQYF. CDR3 in DNA: TGCGCCAGCAGCTTGGGAGGGGGGCTTAACTCCTACGAGCAGTACTTC.

V and J are TRBV30 and TRBJ2-7, with no clear D. Germline CDR1 reads GTSNPN; CDR2 reads SVGIG (reference sequence). Trimming stripped 2 bases from V and 3 bases from J, with 5 bases between. This CDR3 spans 11 amino acids. CDR3 DNA sequence: TGTGCCTGGAGTTTTCACTACGAGCAGTACTTC. This translates into CAWSFHYEQYF.

This rearrangement joins TRBV27 to TRBJ2-1, with 7 bases identical to TRBD2. The CDR3 covers 15 residues. CDR1 and CDR2 (germline): MNHEY, SMNVEV (reference sequence). J gave up 4 bases and V 3 bases, and 6 bases lay outside the gene matches. The CDR3 DNA reads TGTGCCAGCAGTTTGCGGGGGTCCTTATACAATGAGCAGTTCTTC. This gives the protein CASSLRGSLYNEQFF.

The chain carries TRBV9 and TRBJ2-1; tentatively, D is TRBD2 (6 bases). The CDR3 totals 14 residues. Germline V gene data show CDR1 as SGDLS and CDR2 as YYNGEE. V was shortened by 3 bases and J by 1 base, with 8 bases between the two germline ends. The CDR3 region has the DNA TGTGCCAGCAGCGGGAGGGCTTCCTACAATGAGCAGTTCTTC. Protein sequence: CASSGRASYNEQFF.